This TCR beta chain was obtained from a study of T cells after yellow fever vaccination. As for the study in general: When fractions had low cell numbers, they were prepared with SMART-Seq v4 Ultra Low Input.

The CDR3 is 17 amino acids. V trimming: 0 bases; J trimming: 7 bases; junction bases outside the gene matches: 11. CDR1 MNHNS and CDR2 SASEGT come from the germline V gene. TCR cDNA, made by 5'RACE template switching, carried an added universal primer site and UMIs. MiXCR, applied by TCRdb to the 5' RACE reads, yields one record per CDR3 protein. The repertoire includes some 600,000 distinct CDR3 sequences, about 17% of them detected once, and approximately 15% sits in the top ten. Study conclusions and caveats: FACS-sorted repertoires might harbor abundant contaminating clonotypes from the bulk population. Primary-vaccination clones mostly resurfaced post-booster (around 95% CD4, roughly 90% CD8).

As for this clonotype: The antigen is unknown.

The gene calls are TRBV6-1 and TRBJ2-3, with 9 bases identical to TRBD1. Sequenced material: PBMCs, taken 4 to 5 days after the first yellow fever vaccination. The TCR comes from a young man who received the YFV17D yellow fever vaccine. The DNA for the CDR3 is TGTGCCAGCAGTGAAGCGCTTGGGACAGGGATGCGGAATACGCAGTATTTT. It translates to CASSEALGTGMRNTQYF.